This T cell receptor (beta chain) originates from a study of T cell repertoires in cytomegalovirus infection. Turning to the study itself: Public TCR beta signature analysis indicated the presence of both CMV infection and matching HLA type. Whole-study findings and limits: The cumulative frequency of public TCR beta families distinguished individuals who carried CMV together with the relevant HLA. The ex vivo response was dominated by HLA-C-restricted CMV-specific TCR beta clonotypes.

Each CDR3 protein gets one entry after TCRdb re-called the reads with MiXCR. The sample contains some 130,000 distinct CDR3 sequences, approximately 9.2% of which appear only once. The length of the CDR3 is 14 residues. V dropped 4 bases and J dropped 4; count of bases not matched to a gene: 4. Germline loops: CDR1 SGHRS, CDR2 YFSETQ. This clonotype has more than one count but fewer than ten. The antigen remains undetermined. The chain combines TRBV5-1 with TRBJ1-1, with TRBD1 matching 10 bases. The TCR was taken from a human donor in good health (CMV status not recorded). Some clones in this sample may be carry-over from other donors' samples. Sequencing was performed on PBMCs. The CDR3 spells CASSVRTGGTEAFF. As DNA, the CDR3 is TGCGCCAGCAGCGTACGGACAGGGGGCACTGAAGCTTTCTTT.